Presented here are 27 T cell receptor beta chains from one specimen sequenced in a study of graft-versus-host responses after intestinal transplantation. Profiling relied on immunoSEQ multiplex PCR, and the TCRdb table lists in-frame clones only, not all of them. Of 90,000 to 130,000 clones in the sample, 85% to 95% were seen once. No cognate antigen is known for these TCRs. The sample here was unstimulated CD8+ T cells sorted from spleen or lymph node cells, taken before transplant. These TCRs come from a human donor who was the organ donor for an intestinal transplant.

The rearrangement joins TRBV4-1 to TRBJ2-3, with D maybe TRBD1 (6 bases). V lost 2 bases, J lost 6 bases, and 6 bases lay in between. CDR1 MGHRA and CDR2 YSYEKL come from the germline V gene. The CDR3 runs 12 residues. CDR3 sequence reads: CASSQRGDTQYF. The CDR3 DNA is TGCGCCAGCAGCCAAAGGGGGGATACGCAGTATTTT.

This clone was counted between two and nine times. The genes are TRBV4-1 and TRBJ1-3; 7 nucleotides align to TRBD1. The CDR3 length is 15 residues. With 4 bases clipped from V and 0 bases from J, the junction kept 3 bases outside the gene matches. Per germline, CDR1 MGHRA and CDR2 YSYEKL. The CDR3 nucleotides are TGCGCCAGCAGCCCGGGACAGAACTCTGGAAACACCATATATTTT. Translated: CASSPGQNSGNTIYF.

V gene TRBV4-2 combines with J gene TRBJ2-5; TRBD2 might be the D (5 bases). The V end was cut by 0 bases, the J end by 0 bases, with 17 bases between. The CDR3 totals 18 residues. Germline values: CDR1 LGHNA, CDR2 YNFKEQ. CDR3 region: CASSQDESGLQYQETQYF. CDR3 coding DNA: TGTGCCAGCAGCCAAGATGAATCAGGACTCCAGTACCAAGAGACCCAGTACTTC.

This clone appeared once. The V gene is TRBV29-1, the J gene TRBJ2-1; D uncertain. CDR3 length equals 11 residues. V was pared by 3 bases and J by 10 bases, with 10 bases between. CDR1 SQVTM and CDR2 ANQGSEA come from the germline V gene. The CDR3: CSVDPREEQFF. In DNA, the CDR3 is TGCAGCGTTGATCCGCGAGAAGAGCAGTTCTTC.

A remark on this clone: This sample also contains other DNA sequences that code for the same CDR3. V is TRBV9 and J is TRBJ2-7; TRBD1 matches at 8 bases. The junction had 3 bases not matched to a gene; V was cut back by 0 bases and J by 1 base. The CDR3 has 15 amino acids. The germline V gene has CDR1 SGDLS and CDR2 YYNGEE. The CDR3 is CASSVGTGGSYEQYF. The CDR3, as DNA: TGTGCCAGCAGCGTAGGTACAGGGGGGTCCTACGAGCAGTACTTC.

This sequence joins TRBV27 and TRBJ2-1, with TRBD2 matching 10 bases. V was clipped by 0 bases and J by 7 bases; unmatched bases: 6. The CDR3 runs 16 residues. The germline V gene encodes CDR1 MNHEY and CDR2 SMNVEV (reference sequence). In DNA form, the CDR3 reads TGTGCCAGCAGTTTATCTCAAGCGGGAGGGCGGAATGAGCAGTTCTTC. Amino acid sequence: CASSLSQAGGRNEQFF.

This clone was recorded only once. The chain combines TRBV4-3 with TRBJ2-7; possibly TRBD1 for D (6 bases). The germline V gene has CDR1 LGHNA and CDR2 YSLEER. With 3 bases removed from V and 0 bases from J, the gap between germline ends came to 12 bases. The CDR3 is 15 residues long. This CDR3 reads CASSQGAISSYEQYF. CDR3 sequence (DNA): TGCGCCAGCAGCCAGGGGGCGATTAGCTCCTACGAGCAGTACTTC.

V is TRBV7-6 and J is TRBJ2-1; 8 bases agree with TRBD2. V lost 2 bases to trimming and J lost 3 bases; unmatched junction nucleotides: 6. Germline CDR1 is SGHVS and CDR2 is FNYEAQ. The length of the CDR3 is 16 residues. The CDR3 DNA sequence: TGTGCCAGCAGCTTAATAGCCGGGACTAGCTACAATGAGCAGTTCTTC. This sequence encodes CASSLIAGTSYNEQFF. Together with reference TRBV7-6 and TRBJ2-1, the CDR3 gives the full variable domain: GAGVSQSPRYKVTKRGQDVALRCDPISGHVSLYWYRQALGQGPEFLTYFNYEAQQDKSGLPNDRFSAERPEGSISTLTIQRTEQRDSAMYRCASSLIAGTSYNEQFFGPGTRLTVL.

This chain links TRBV7-3 with TRBJ2-3; possible D gene TRBD1, 5 bases. Trimming left V 4 bases short and J 1 base short, with 9 bases between. Germline V gives CDR1 SGHTA, CDR2 FQGTGA. The CDR3 covers 14 residues. The CDR3 sequence: CASSSVGGTDTQYF. The CDR3 DNA reads as TGTGCCAGCAGCTCCGTAGGGGGCACAGATACGCAGTATTTT.

The gene calls are TRBV5-6 and TRBJ1-2; D is uncertain. V lost 2 bases and J 4 bases, leaving 12 bases between the germline ends. The CDR3 runs 14 residues. Germline CDR1 SGHDT, CDR2 YYEEEE. This CDR3 is CASSFRGESYGYTF. The CDR3 bases are TGTGCCAGCAGCTTCCGCGGGGAGTCCTATGGCTACACCTTC.

This rearrangement joins TRBV27 to TRBJ1-5; no firm D call. The germline V gene encodes CDR1 MNHEY and CDR2 SMNVEV (reference sequence). V lost 5 bases to trimming and J lost 4 bases, with 9 bases between them. CDR3 size: 13 residues. The CDR3 DNA is TGTGCCAGCAGTATCGTTAGTAATCAGCCCCAGCATTTT. Translating it yields CASSIVSNQPQHF.

This clone appeared a few times. The genes are TRBV6-6 and TRBJ2-3; D uncertain. The V gene lost 2 bases and the J gene lost 1 base, with 7 bases spanning the gap. CDR1 is MNHNY, CDR2 SVGAGI, per germline (reference sequence). The CDR3 extends over 14 amino acids. This chain's CDR3 is CASSYVRGTDTQYF. The CDR3 DNA follows: TGTGCCAGCAGTTACGTCCGAGGCACAGATACGCAGTATTTT.

The chain combines TRBV7-9 with TRBJ1-4; D uncertain. V was shortened by 5 bases and J by 8 bases, with 9 bases between the two germline ends. The CDR3 length is 12 residues. CDR1 SEHNR and CDR2 FQNEAQ come from the germline V gene (reference sequence). The DNA for the CDR3 is TGTGCCAGCAGCAAAGTTAGGGAAAAACTGTTTTTT. Its translation: CASSKVREKLFF.

The rearrangement links TRBV27 to TRBJ2-2; D is unclear. The CDR3 length is 11 residues. The germline V gene has CDR1 MNHEY and CDR2 SMNVEV (reference sequence). Trimming left V 5 bases short and J 3 bases short, with 1 base between. This chain's CDR3 is CASSHTGELFF. CDR3 in DNA: TGTGCCAGCAGTCACACCGGGGAGCTGTTTTTT.

The chain employs TRBV28 and TRBJ2-1; D possibly corresponds to TRBD2 (5 bases). CDR1 MDHEN and CDR2 SYDVKM come from the germline V gene. The V and J ends lost 7 bases and 10 bases respectively, with 14 bases between them. CDR3 size: 12 residues. CDR3 residues: CASKGAAPEQFF. The CDR3 DNA sequence: TGTGCCAGCAAGGGAGCGGCACCAGAGCAGTTCTTC. Full variable domain (outside the CDR3, taken from reference TRBV28 and TRBJ2-1): DVKVTQSSRYLVKRTGEKVFLECVQDMDHENMFWYRQDPGLGLRLIYFSYDVKMKEKGDIPEGYSVSREKKERFSLILESASTNQTSMYLCASKGAAPEQFFGPGTRLTVL.

This clone occurred once. This chain joins TRBV6-5 and TRBJ1-5; TRBD1 agrees at 8 bases. Trimming cost V 5 bases and J 6 bases; bases outside gene matches: 9. Germline-derived CDR1 and CDR2 are MNHEY and SVGAGI. CDR3 size: 15 residues. The CDR3 protein is CASSKTGQALQPQHF. The CDR3 DNA is TGTGCCAGCAGTAAAACGGGACAGGCCCTTCAGCCCCAGCATTTT.

This chain uses TRBV27 with TRBJ1-5; D gene uncertain. Germline CDR1 reads MNHEY; CDR2 reads SMNVEV (reference sequence). V shed 0 bases and J shed 3 bases, with 6 bases lying between them. The CDR3 length is 14 residues. CDR3 sequence: CASSLSGTNQPQHF. DNA for the CDR3: TGTGCCAGCAGTTTATCGGGTACCAATCAGCCCCAGCATTTT.

This clone turned up a few times. Other DNA variants within this sample encode the same CDR3. This chain links TRBV5-4 with TRBJ2-7; D ambiguous. V shed 0 bases and J shed 0 bases, with 4 bases lying between them. There are 13 residues in the CDR3. Germline CDR1 reads SGHNT; CDR2 reads YYREEE (reference sequence). This CDR3 is CASSLGSSYEQYF. As DNA, the CDR3 is TGTGCCAGCAGCTTGGGTAGCTCCTACGAGCAGTACTTC.

This rearrangement joins TRBV6-6 to TRBJ2-7; D unclear. The CDR3 consists of 9 residues. Germline CDR1 MNHNY, CDR2 SVGAGI (reference sequence). The V gene lost 5 bases and the J gene lost 12 bases, with 8 bases spanning the gap. CDR3 amino acids: CASSEHRYF. CDR3 nucleotide sequence: TGTGCCAGCAGTGAACATCGGTACTTC.

In its sample, this clone was seen once. The rearrangement links TRBV15 to TRBJ1-1; 8 nucleotides match TRBD1. Germline assignment: CDR1 LNHNV and CDR2 YYDKDF (reference sequence). Trimming cost V 2 bases and J 1 base; bases outside gene matches: 0. The CDR3 has 14 residues. CDR3 sequence reads: CATSRQGANTEAFF. CDR3 nucleotide sequence: TGTGCCACCAGCAGACAGGGGGCGAACACTGAAGCTTTCTTT.

The chain recombines TRBV11-2 with TRBJ2-7; TRBD2 aligns across 11 bases. CDR1 is SGHAT and CDR2 is FQNNGV in the germline V gene. Trimming cost V 5 bases and J 5 bases; bases outside gene matches: 8. The CDR3 contains 15 residues. CDR3 nucleotide sequence: TGTGCCAGCAGCGCCCGACTAGCGGGATCTCACGAGCAGTACTTC. The encoded protein is CASSARLAGSHEQYF. Using reference TRBV11-2 and TRBJ2-7 for the parts outside the CDR3, the full variable domain is EAGVAQSPRYKIIEKRQSVAFWCNPISGHATLYWYQQILGQGPKLLIQFQNNGVVDDSQLPKDRFSAERLKGVDSTLKIQPAKLEDSAVYLCASSARLAGSHEQYFGPGTRLTVT.

V is TRBV9 and J is TRBJ2-7; D gene ambiguous. Trimming took 4 bases from V and 2 from J, leaving 10 bases between them. Germline V lookup: CDR1 SGDLS, CDR2 YYNGEE. The CDR3 has 13 residues. As DNA, the CDR3 is TGTGCCAGCAGCTTGGACCCAGCCTACGAGCAGTACTTC. Protein sequence: CASSLDPAYEQYF.

The V and J genes are TRBV18 and TRBJ1-5; 8 bases align to TRBD1. Per germline, CDR1 KGHSH and CDR2 LQKENI. After removal of 3 bases from V and 7 bases from J, the junction contained 11 bases not matched to a gene. The CDR3 runs to 16 residues. CDR3 amino acids: CASSPKMFRGRQPQHF. Written as DNA, the CDR3 is TGTGCCAGCTCACCCAAGATGTTCAGGGGGCGACAGCCCCAGCATTTT. The variable domain in full, completed from reference TRBV18 and TRBJ1-5, reads NAGVMQNPRHLVRRRGQEARLRCSPMKGHSHVYWYRQLPEEGLKFMVYLQKENIIDESGMPKERFSAEFPKEGPSILRIQQVVRGDSAAYFCASSPKMFRGRQPQHFGDGTRLSIL.

The chain recombines TRBV7-7 with TRBJ1-4, with D hard to call. The CDR3 is made up of 15 amino acids. Germline lookup yields CDR1 SSHAT and CDR2 FNYEAQ (reference sequence). The CDR3 DNA reads TGTGCTAGCCGCACGTTGAATAAGCTTGGGGAAAAACTGTTTTTT. Translation: CASRTLNKLGEKLFF. Using reference TRBV7-7 and TRBJ1-4 for the parts outside the CDR3, the full variable domain is GAGVSQSPRYKVTKRGQDVTLRCDPISSHATLYWYQQALGQGPEFLTYFNYEAQPDKSGLPSDRFSAERPEGSISTLTIQRTEQRDSAMYRCASRTLNKLGEKLFFGSGTQLSVL.

The chain links TRBV7-9 to TRBJ2-3; no definite D call. Germline assignment: CDR1 SEHNR and CDR2 FQNEAQ (reference sequence). This CDR3 has 14 residues. Trimming stripped 1 base from V and 2 bases from J, with 7 bases between. The CDR3 sequence is CASSLEGATDTQYF. CDR3 in DNA: TGTGCCAGCAGCTTAGAGGGCGCCACAGATACGCAGTATTTT.

The V call is TRBV19, the J call TRBJ2-1; D is possibly TRBD2 (5 bases). Germline CDR1 reads LNHDA; CDR2 reads SQIVND (reference sequence). This CDR3 has 14 residues. V was clipped by 5 bases and J by 6 bases, with 14 bases between them. CDR3 coding DNA: TGTGCCAGTAGTCCCTTGGAGGTGGCCAATGAGCAGTTCTTC. Translating gives CASSPLEVANEQFF.

The genes are TRBV25-1 and TRBJ2-5; D is ambiguous. This CDR3 has 13 amino acids. Trimming left V 4 bases short and J 6 bases short, with 12 bases between. Per germline, CDR1 MGHDK and CDR2 SYGVNS. DNA for the CDR3: TGTGCCAGCAGTGTTTTAGGGCTGAAGACCCAGTACTTC. Its translation: CASSVLGLKTQYF.